A selection of T cell receptor beta chains follows, all from one sample in a study of blood T cell repertoires in COVID-19. Profiling relied on immunoSEQ multiplex PCR, and the TCRdb table lists in-frame clones only, not all of them. Of 100,000 to 150,000 clones in the sample, roughly 89% were seen once. Specimen: peripheral blood. The source is a man between 60 and 75 years old with COVID-19, enrolled during active disease. The CDR3 runs from the conserved cysteine through the conserved F or W. Fields, in order: V gene, J gene, CDR3 length, clone size, D gene, CDR3 protein, CDR3 DNA. The D gene is left open where the match is weak. Clone size appears in some rows only: once, few, many, or a class for an expanded clone.

V gene: TRBV4-1
J gene: TRBJ1-3
CDR3 length: 16
clone size: NA
D gene: NA
CDR3 protein: CASSQDPDRPGDTIYF
CDR3 DNA: TGCGCCAGCAGCCAAGACCCCGACAGGCCCGGTGATACCATATATTTT

V gene: TRBV7-3
J gene: TRBJ1-3
CDR3 length: 15
clone size: NA
D gene: NA
CDR3 protein: CASSSWRGSGNTIYF
CDR3 DNA: TGTGCCAGCAGCTCATGGAGGGGCTCTGGAAACACCATATATTTT

V gene: TRBV24-1
J gene: TRBJ2-5
CDR3 length: 12
clone size: NA
D gene: NA
CDR3 protein: CASQGALGTQYF
CDR3 DNA: TGTGCCTCACAGGGAGCCCTAGGGACCCAGTACTTC

V gene: TRBV4-2
J gene: TRBJ2-7
CDR3 length: 15
clone size: NA
D gene: NA
CDR3 protein: CASSQAGQSSYEQYF
CDR3 DNA: TGTGCCAGCAGCCAAGCAGGCCAGAGCTCCTACGAGCAGTACTTC

V gene: TRBV18
J gene: TRBJ2-2
CDR3 length: 16
clone size: NA
D gene: TRBD1
CDR3 protein: CASSRTDRANTGELFF
CDR3 DNA: TGTGCCAGCTCACGTACGGACAGGGCCAACACCGGGGAGCTGTTTTTT

V gene: TRBV7-2
J gene: TRBJ1-1
CDR3 length: 15
clone size: few
D gene: NA
CDR3 protein: CASSLYAIERTEAFF
CDR3 DNA: TGTGCCAGCAGCTTATATGCCATAGAGCGCACTGAAGCTTTCTTT

V gene: TRBV7-9
J gene: TRBJ2-3
CDR3 length: 16
clone size: NA
D gene: TRBD1
CDR3 protein: CASSSIGTDRTDTQYF
CDR3 DNA: TGTGCCAGCAGCTCCATCGGGACAGACCGCACAGATACGCAGTATTTT

V gene: TRBV25-1
J gene: TRBJ1-4
CDR3 length: 13
clone size: NA
D gene: NA
CDR3 protein: CASSEGLPVKLFF
CDR3 DNA: TGTGCCAGCAGTGAGGGACTCCCCGTAAAACTGTTTTTT

V gene: TRBV25-1
J gene: TRBJ1-2
CDR3 length: 14
clone size: NA
D gene: TRBD1
CDR3 protein: CASSEAGGGYGYTF
CDR3 DNA: TGTGCCAGCAGTGAGGCAGGGGGAGGCTATGGCTACACCTTC

V gene: TRBV6-5
J gene: TRBJ2-7
CDR3 length: 15
clone size: NA
D gene: TRBD2
CDR3 protein: CASIDWGRGTYEQYF
CDR3 DNA: TGTGCCAGCATCGACTGGGGGAGGGGAACCTACGAGCAGTACTTC

V gene: TRBV9
J gene: TRBJ1-1
CDR3 length: 14
clone size: NA
D gene: NA
CDR3 protein: CASSGGTMNTEAFF
CDR3 DNA: TGTGCCAGCAGCGGGGGGACAATGAACACTGAAGCTTTCTTT

V gene: TRBV12-3/TRBV12-4
J gene: TRBJ1-2
CDR3 length: 13
clone size: few
D gene: NA
CDR3 protein: CASSFESRGRYTF
CDR3 DNA: TGTGCCAGCAGTTTCGAGTCCAGGGGCCGTTACACCTTC

V gene: TRBV7-3
J gene: TRBJ2-3
CDR3 length: 19
clone size: NA
D gene: NA
CDR3 protein: CASSSNLLARSKCTDTQYF
CDR3 DNA: TGTGCCAGCAGCTCCAATCTATTGGCACGGAGTAAATGCACAGATACGCAGTATTTT

V gene: TRBV3-1/TRBV3-2
J gene: TRBJ2-6
CDR3 length: 18
clone size: NA
D gene: TRBD2
CDR3 protein: CASSQVFGGSSGANVLTF
CDR3 DNA: TGTGCCAGCAGCCAAGTTTTCGGGGGGAGCTCTGGGGCCAACGTCCTGACTTTC

V gene: TRBV7-2
J gene: TRBJ2-6
CDR3 length: 15
clone size: NA
D gene: TRBD1
CDR3 protein: CASSLPTGVANVLTF
CDR3 DNA: TGTGCCAGCAGCCTACCGACAGGGGTAGCCAACGTCCTGACTTTC

V gene: TRBV27
J gene: TRBJ1-5
CDR3 length: 14
clone size: few
D gene: TRBD1
CDR3 protein: CASTMGQGCSTQHF
CDR3 DNA: TGTGCCAGCACTATGGGACAGGGGTGTTCAACCCAGCATTTT

V gene: TRBV7-9
J gene: TRBJ2-7
CDR3 length: 11
clone size: few
D gene: NA
CDR3 protein: CASEDSYEQYF
CDR3 DNA: TGTGCCAGCGAGGACAGCTACGAGCAGTACTTC

V gene: TRBV3-1/TRBV3-2
J gene: TRBJ1-5
CDR3 length: 17
clone size: NA
D gene: NA
CDR3 protein: CASSQDGYRVGGQPQHF
CDR3 DNA: TGTGCCAGCAGCCAAGATGGGTACAGGGTGGGCGGACAGCCCCAGCATTTT

V gene: TRBV30
J gene: TRBJ1-3
CDR3 length: 17
clone size: NA
D gene: NA
CDR3 protein: CAWSVRRGAYSGNTIYF
CDR3 DNA: TGTGCCTGGAGTGTACGTCGAGGAGCTTACTCTGGAAACACCATATATTTT

V gene: TRBV2
J gene: TRBJ2-7
CDR3 length: 10
clone size: NA
D gene: NA
CDR3 protein: CASARGEQYF
CDR3 DNA: TGTGCCAGCGCCCGGGGAGAGCAGTACTTC

V gene: TRBV9
J gene: TRBJ1-3
CDR3 length: 13
clone size: NA
D gene: NA
CDR3 protein: CASSVVERDTIYF
CDR3 DNA: TGTGCCAGCAGCGTAGTAGAGCGGGACACCATATATTTT

V gene: TRBV5-1
J gene: TRBJ1-6
CDR3 length: 16
clone size: NA
D gene: NA
CDR3 protein: CASSLQIGGDASPLHF
CDR3 DNA: TGCGCCAGCAGCCTCCAAATAGGGGGGGACGCCTCACCCCTCCACTTT

V gene: TRBV7-8
J gene: TRBJ1-1
CDR3 length: 14
clone size: NA
D gene: NA
CDR3 protein: CASSLGRRNTEAFF
CDR3 DNA: TGTGCCAGCAGCTTAGGGAGGAGGAACACTGAAGCTTTCTTT

V gene: TRBV19
J gene: TRBJ1-5
CDR3 length: 15
clone size: once
D gene: NA
CDR3 protein: CASSKGAGANQPQHF
CDR3 DNA: TGTGCCAGTAGTAAGGGCGCAGGGGCCAATCAGCCCCAGCATTTT

V gene: TRBV30
J gene: TRBJ1-2
CDR3 length: 14
clone size: NA
D gene: NA
CDR3 protein: CAWSVRALGHGYTF
CDR3 DNA: TGTGCCTGGAGTGTACGGGCTTTGGGGCATGGCTACACCTTC

V gene: TRBV9
J gene: TRBJ2-3
CDR3 length: 15
clone size: NA
D gene: NA
CDR3 protein: CASSLGATHTDTQYF
CDR3 DNA: TGTGCCAGCAGCCTAGGGGCCACACACACAGATACGCAGTATTTT

V gene: TRBV6-5
J gene: TRBJ1-6
CDR3 length: 14
clone size: NA
D gene: TRBD1
CDR3 protein: CASRGTGKNSPLHF
CDR3 DNA: TGTGCCAGCAGGGGGACAGGGAAGAATTCACCCCTCCACTTT

V gene: TRBV28
J gene: TRBJ1-2
CDR3 length: 13
clone size: NA
D gene: TRBD1
CDR3 protein: CASSKDRVDGYTF
CDR3 DNA: TGTGCCAGCAGTAAAGACAGGGTAGATGGCTACACCTTC

V gene: TRBV7-8
J gene: TRBJ1-1
CDR3 length: 15
clone size: NA
D gene: NA
CDR3 protein: CASSLGRGKNTEAFF
CDR3 DNA: TGTGCCAGCAGCTTAGGAAGGGGGAAGAACACTGAAGCTTTCTTT

V gene: TRBV27
J gene: TRBJ2-7
CDR3 length: 13
clone size: few
D gene: TRBD2
CDR3 protein: CASSTSVTYEQYF
CDR3 DNA: TGTGCCAGCTCGACTAGCGTAACCTACGAGCAGTACTTC

V gene: TRBV5-4
J gene: TRBJ2-1
CDR3 length: 14
clone size: NA
D gene: TRBD2
CDR3 protein: CASSLAGGRYEQFF
CDR3 DNA: TGTGCCAGCAGCTTGGCGGGGGGGCGATATGAGCAGTTCTTC

V gene: TRBV5-1
J gene: TRBJ1-1
CDR3 length: 16
clone size: NA
D gene: TRBD1
CDR3 protein: CASSLAGTGLGTEAFF
CDR3 DNA: TGCGCCAGCAGCCTTGCCGGGACAGGGTTAGGAACTGAAGCTTTCTTT

V gene: TRBV28
J gene: TRBJ1-2
CDR3 length: 12
clone size: NA
D gene: TRBD1
CDR3 protein: CASTQGDGGYTF
CDR3 DNA: TGTGCCAGCACCCAGGGGGACGGAGGCTACACCTTC

V gene: TRBV9
J gene: TRBJ1-1
CDR3 length: 15
clone size: NA
D gene: NA
CDR3 protein: CASSVGGEMNTEAFF
CDR3 DNA: TGTGCCAGCAGCGTAGGTGGAGAGATGAACACTGAAGCTTTCTTT

V gene: TRBV18
J gene: TRBJ1-6
CDR3 length: 19
clone size: NA
D gene: NA
CDR3 protein: CASSTGLPGQSSYNSPLHF
CDR3 DNA: TGTGCCAGCTCGACAGGTCTTCCGGGACAAAGCTCCTATAATTCACCCCTCCACTTT

V gene: TRBV19
J gene: TRBJ2-1
CDR3 length: 15
clone size: NA
D gene: NA
CDR3 protein: CASKQGTSSYNEQFF
CDR3 DNA: TGTGCCAGTAAACAGGGGACTAGCTCCTACAATGAGCAGTTCTTC

V gene: TRBV7-8
J gene: TRBJ2-5
CDR3 length: 18
clone size: NA
D gene: TRBD2
CDR3 protein: CASSPGLARLSLQETQYF
CDR3 DNA: TGTGCCAGCAGCCCGGGACTAGCTCGACTATCCCTACAAGAGACCCAGTACTTC

V gene: TRBV7-8
J gene: TRBJ2-5
CDR3 length: 14
clone size: NA
D gene: TRBD1
CDR3 protein: CASSRGRGQETQYF
CDR3 DNA: TGTGCCAGCAGCCGCGGAAGGGGGCAGGAGACCCAGTACTTC

V gene: TRBV24-1
J gene: TRBJ2-1
CDR3 length: 15
clone size: once
D gene: TRBD2
CDR3 protein: CATSDPPGTSGSQFF
CDR3 DNA: TGTGCCACCAGTGATCCTCCCGGGACTAGCGGATCTCAGTTCTTC

V gene: TRBV2
J gene: TRBJ1-4
CDR3 length: 14
clone size: NA
D gene: NA
CDR3 protein: CASIRDFANEKLFF
CDR3 DNA: TGTGCCAGCATCAGGGACTTCGCTAATGAAAAACTGTTTTTT

V gene: TRBV27
J gene: TRBJ1-2
CDR3 length: 16
clone size: NA
D gene: TRBD1
CDR3 protein: CASRKRDRADNYGYTF
CDR3 DNA: TGTGCCAGCAGAAAAAGAGACAGGGCGGATAACTATGGCTACACCTTC

V gene: TRBV11-2
J gene: TRBJ2-7
CDR3 length: 16
clone size: NA
D gene: TRBD1
CDR3 protein: CASSSWDSGGSYEQYF
CDR3 DNA: TGTGCCAGCAGCTCATGGGACAGTGGGGGCTCCTACGAGCAGTACTTC

V gene: TRBV24-1
J gene: TRBJ2-2
CDR3 length: 18
clone size: NA
D gene: NA
CDR3 protein: CATSDPWRSGSNTGELFF
CDR3 DNA: TGTGCCACCAGTGACCCATGGCGGTCGGGATCGAACACCGGGGAGCTGTTTTTT

V gene: TRBV6-5
J gene: TRBJ1-1
CDR3 length: 13
clone size: NA
D gene: NA
CDR3 protein: CASSFGENTEAFF
CDR3 DNA: TGTGCCAGCAGTTTCGGGGAGAACACTGAAGCTTTCTTT

V gene: TRBV24-1
J gene: TRBJ2-2
CDR3 length: 14
clone size: NA
D gene: NA
CDR3 protein: CATSASANTGELFF
CDR3 DNA: TGTGCCACCAGTGCCAGCGCGAACACCGGGGAGCTGTTTTTT

V gene: TRBV19
J gene: TRBJ2-7
CDR3 length: 14
clone size: NA
D gene: NA
CDR3 protein: CASRLTTNSYEQYF
CDR3 DNA: TGTGCCAGTAGGTTGACAACAAACTCCTACGAGCAGTACTTC

V gene: TRBV19
J gene: TRBJ2-2
CDR3 length: 14
clone size: NA
D gene: TRBD2
CDR3 protein: CASQRGDLTGELFF
CDR3 DNA: TGTGCCAGTCAGCGGGGGGACCTCACCGGGGAGCTGTTTTTT

V gene: TRBV28
J gene: TRBJ1-4
CDR3 length: 14
clone size: NA
D gene: NA
CDR3 protein: CASSKGQFNEKLFF
CDR3 DNA: TGTGCCAGCAGCAAAGGACAGTTTAATGAAAAACTGTTTTTT

V gene: TRBV6-6
J gene: TRBJ1-5
CDR3 length: 14
clone size: NA
D gene: NA
CDR3 protein: CASSYRGSNQPQHF
CDR3 DNA: TGTGCCAGCAGTTACAGGGGAAGCAATCAGCCCCAGCATTTT

V gene: TRBV18
J gene: TRBJ2-1
CDR3 length: 15
clone size: NA
D gene: NA
CDR3 protein: CASSPDDGGYNEQFF
CDR3 DNA: TGTGCCAGCTCTCCCGACGACGGGGGTTACAATGAGCAGTTCTTC

V gene: TRBV11-3
J gene: TRBJ2-5
CDR3 length: 15
clone size: NA
D gene: TRBD1
CDR3 protein: CASSQITDREETQYF
CDR3 DNA: TGTGCCAGCAGCCAGATAACGGACAGGGAAGAGACCCAGTACTTC

V gene: TRBV6-5
J gene: TRBJ1-2
CDR3 length: 13
clone size: NA
D gene: NA
CDR3 protein: CASSYVQGRGYTF
CDR3 DNA: TGTGCCAGCAGTTACGTGCAGGGTCGTGGCTACACCTTC

V gene: TRBV6-6
J gene: TRBJ1-3
CDR3 length: 13
clone size: NA
D gene: NA
CDR3 protein: CASKTRGRNTIYF
CDR3 DNA: TGTGCCAGCAAAACCAGGGGTAGGAACACCATATATTTT

V gene: TRBV27
J gene: TRBJ2-1
CDR3 length: 10
clone size: NA
D gene: NA
CDR3 protein: CASSRVRQFF
CDR3 DNA: TGTGCCAGCAGTCGGGTTAGGCAGTTCTTC

V gene: TRBV7-3
J gene: TRBJ1-1
CDR3 length: 13
clone size: NA
D gene: NA
CDR3 protein: CASSSSGNTEAFF
CDR3 DNA: TGTGCCAGCAGCTCCAGCGGAAACACTGAAGCTTTCTTT

V gene: TRBV19
J gene: TRBJ1-1
CDR3 length: 15
clone size: NA
D gene: TRBD1
CDR3 protein: CASSPKTGGSTEAFF
CDR3 DNA: TGTGCCAGTAGCCCTAAAACAGGGGGGAGCACTGAAGCTTTCTTT

V gene: TRBV4-2
J gene: TRBJ2-3
CDR3 length: 16
clone size: NA
D gene: TRBD2
CDR3 protein: CASSQDLAAHERTQYF
CDR3 DNA: TGTGCCAGCAGCCAAGATCTAGCGGCCCACGAACGTACGCAGTATTTT